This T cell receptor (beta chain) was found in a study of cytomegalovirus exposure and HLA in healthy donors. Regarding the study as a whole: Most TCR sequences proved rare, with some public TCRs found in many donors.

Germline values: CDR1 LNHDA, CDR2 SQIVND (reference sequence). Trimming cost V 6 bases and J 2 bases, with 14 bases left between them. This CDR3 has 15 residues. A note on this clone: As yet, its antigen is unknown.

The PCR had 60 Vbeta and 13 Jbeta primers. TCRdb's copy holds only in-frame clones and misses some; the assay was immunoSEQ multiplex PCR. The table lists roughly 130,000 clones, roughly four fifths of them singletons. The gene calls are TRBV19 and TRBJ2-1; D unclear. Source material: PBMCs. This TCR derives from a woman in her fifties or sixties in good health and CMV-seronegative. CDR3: CASREIGVAYNEQFF. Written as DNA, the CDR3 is TGTGCCAGTAGGGAAATAGGAGTAGCCTACAATGAGCAGTTCTTC.